The 30 T cell receptor beta chains given below trace back to one sample, sequenced in a study of blood T cell repertoires in COVID-19. Data came from immunoSEQ multiplex PCR; TCRdb stores just in-frame clones and leaves some out. Of 190,000 or so clones in the sample, 70% to 90% are singletons; the top ten hold 7.5% to 10%. Material for sequencing was PBMCs or T cells enriched from blood (not recorded which). The receptors derive from a woman younger than 30 who had recovered from COVID-19.

V and J are TRBV11-2 and TRBJ1-2, with 8 bases lining up with TRBD1. This CDR3 comprises 13 residues. Germline loops: CDR1 SGHAT, CDR2 FQNNGV. V was pared by 8 bases and J by 1 base, with 3 bases of the junction left unmatched. CDR3 amino acids: CASRQGNNYGYTF. The DNA of the CDR3 is TGTGCCAGCCGACAGGGGAATAACTATGGCTACACCTTC. Based on the CDR3 plus reference TRBV11-2 and TRBJ1-2, the full variable domain is EAGVAQSPRYKIIEKRQSVAFWCNPISGHATLYWYQQILGQGPKLLIQFQNNGVVDDSQLPKDRFSAERLKGVDSTLKIQPAKLEDSAVYLCASRQGNNYGYTFGSGTRLTVV.

The chain employs TRBV6-6 and TRBJ1-5, with 7 bases that match TRBD1. Germline CDR1 and CDR2: MNHNY and SVGAGI (reference sequence). The CDR3 has 14 amino acids. V gave up 10 bases and J gave up 5 bases; unmatched junction bases: 11. Written as DNA, the CDR3 is TGTGCCACCTCAGGGGGGACAAACGATCAGCCCCAGCATTTT. Translated: CATSGGTNDQPQHF.

The chain couples TRBV5-1 to TRBJ2-2; 7 bases are a match to TRBD1. Germline loops: CDR1 SGHRS, CDR2 YFSETQ. This CDR3 contains 14 residues. V gave up 4 bases and J gave up 2 bases; unmatched junction bases: 2. The DNA for the CDR3 is TGCGCCAGCAGCCGGGACAGCAACACCGGGGAGCTGTTTTTT. Its protein is CASSRDSNTGELFF.

CDR3 residues: CATTSGQAYGYTF. DNA of the CDR3: TGTGCCACAACGTCAGGACAGGCCTATGGCTACACCTTC. The chain employs TRBV19 and TRBJ1-2, with TRBD1 matching over 7 bases. The V gene's germline CDR1 is LNHDA and CDR2 SQIVND (reference sequence). The ends lost 10 bases at V and 4 bases at J; junction bases unmatched: 9. This CDR3 has 13 amino acids.

The chain carries TRBV27 and TRBJ1-2; possibly TRBD1 for D (5 bases). This CDR3 comprises 17 residues. Germline-derived CDR1 and CDR2 are MNHEY and SMNVEV (reference sequence). V shed 2 bases and J shed 14 bases, with 30 bases lying between them. The CDR3 DNA sequence: TGTGCCAGCAGTTTAGGGGGGTTGGAGGGCCTTAGCGATTCTAGGACCTTC. It yields the protein CASSLGGLEGLSDSRTF.

This clone appeared a single time. This chain connects TRBV7-9 to TRBJ1-4; a weak D match, TRBD1 (5 bases). With 5 bases removed from V and 0 bases from J, the gap between germline ends came to 10 bases. The germline V gene has CDR1 SEHNR and CDR2 FQNEAQ (reference sequence). The CDR3 extends over 15 amino acids. The CDR3, as DNA: TGTGCCAGCAGCCTGCGGGGCGCAACTAATGAAAAACTGTTTTTT. Translating gives CASSLRGATNEKLFF.

The chain's CDR3 is CASSQDVLAGEETQYF. In nucleotides, the CDR3 is TGTGCCAGCAGCCAAGATGTACTAGCGGGGGAGGAGACCCAGTACTTC. The J gene is TRBJ2-5, the V gene TRBV4-2; TRBD2 agrees at 11 bases. V was clipped by 0 bases and J by 5 bases; unmatched bases: 5. From germline, CDR1 is LGHNA and CDR2 YNFKEQ. The CDR3 covers 16 residues.

The gene calls are TRBV4-2 and TRBJ2-3; weak D call: TRBD1 (6 bases). Deletions cut 3 bases from V and 1 base from J, with 14 bases between. The germline V gene encodes CDR1 LGHNA and CDR2 YNFKEQ. The length of the CDR3 is 16 residues. CDR3: CASSQSQGSGTDTQYF. DNA for the CDR3: TGTGCCAGCAGCCAGTCGCAGGGGTCTGGCACAGATACGCAGTATTTT.

This sequence joins TRBV5-4 and TRBJ1-3; TRBD1 matches at 12 bases. Germline CDR1 reads SGHNT; CDR2 reads YYREEE (reference sequence). With V trimmed by 4 bases and J by 0 bases, 11 bases remained unmatched. The CDR3 is made up of 19 amino acids. For the CDR3, the DNA is TGTGCCAGCAGCCTCTGGGGACAGGGGGCCTCCTTCTCTGGAAACACCATATATTTT. Its protein is CASSLWGQGASFSGNTIYF.

The chain is built from TRBV5-1 and TRBJ1-1; a possible D gene is TRBD1 (6 bases). The CDR3 spans 13 residues. The ends were cut back, 6 bases at V and 0 bases at J, with 9 bases in the middle. The germline V gene encodes CDR1 SGHRS and CDR2 YFSETQ. The CDR3 bases are TGCGCCAGCAATGGACAGTTGAACACTGAAGCTTTCTTT. Its protein product is CASNGQLNTEAFF.

The chain recombines TRBV28 with TRBJ1-5; D is ambiguous. From germline, CDR1 is MDHEN and CDR2 SYDVKM. V dropped 8 bases and J dropped 7 bases, with 15 bases sitting between them. The CDR3 length is 13 residues. CDR3 protein: CASSGGGGQPQHF. In DNA form, the CDR3 reads TGTGCCAGCTCGGGAGGAGGTGGACAGCCCCAGCATTTT. The full variable domain, its missing parts supplied by reference TRBV28 and TRBJ1-5, is DVKVTQSSRYLVKRTGEKVFLECVQDMDHENMFWYRQDPGLGLRLIYFSYDVKMKEKGDIPEGYSVSREKKERFSLILESASTNQTSMYLCASSGGGGQPQHFGDGTRLSIL.

The V call is TRBV28, the J call TRBJ2-4, with D possibly TRBD1 on 6 matching bases. Germline lookup yields CDR1 MDHEN and CDR2 SYDVKM. V lost 6 bases and J 6 bases, leaving 21 bases between the germline ends. The CDR3 loop spans 16 amino acids. CDR3 loop: CASRDSSAYRGNIQYF. For the CDR3, the DNA is TGTGCCAGCAGGGACAGCTCAGCCTACCGGGGAAACATTCAGTACTTC.

The chain employs TRBV3-1 (or the pseudogene TRBV3-2) and TRBJ1-5, with no clear D. Trimming took 4 bases from V and 3 from J, leaving 10 bases between them. This CDR3 is built from 14 residues. Looked up from germline, CDR1 is LGHDT and CDR2 is YNNKEL (reference sequence). The CDR3 here is CASSRGVTNQPQHF. In nucleotides, the CDR3 is TGTGCCAGCAGCCGCGGGGTTACCAATCAGCCCCAGCATTTT.

There are a few counts of this clone. The CDR3 DNA follows: TGTGCCAGTCAGCGGGACAACAACTATGGCTACACCTTC. Its protein product is CASQRDNNYGYTF. V is TRBV28 and J is TRBJ1-2; D possibly corresponds to TRBD1 (6 bases). Trimming removed 9 bases at V and 2 bases at J, with 13 bases between. CDR1 and CDR2 (germline): MDHEN, SYDVKM. The CDR3 consists of 13 residues.

The CDR3 reads CASSLEPGQGQEQYF. The CDR3 coding sequence is TGCGCCAGCAGCTTGGAACCGGGACAGGGACAGGAGCAGTACTTC. The chain recombines TRBV5-1 with TRBJ2-7; 9 bases map to TRBD1. V dropped 0 bases and J dropped 7; count of bases not matched to a gene: 8. This CDR3 spans 15 amino acids. The germline CDR1 and CDR2 sequences are SGHRS and YFSETQ.

The chain has TRBV11-1 and TRBJ1-1, with a weak D call TRBD1 (5 bases). CDR1 and CDR2 from the germline V gene are SGHAT and FQDESV (reference sequence). This CDR3 is 15 amino acids long. V lost 3 bases, J lost 1 base, and 12 bases lay in between. The CDR3 spells CASSLGRDSNTEAFF. The DNA for the CDR3 is TGTGCCAGCAGCTTGGGTAGGGACTCGAACACTGAAGCTTTCTTT. Complete variable domain (other parts from reference TRBV11-1 and TRBJ1-1): EAEVAQSPRYKITEKSQAVAFWCDPISGHATLYWYRQILGQGPELLVQFQDESVVDDSQLPKDRFSAERLKGVDSTLKIQPAELGDSAMYLCASSLGRDSNTEAFFGQGTRLTVV.

The CDR3 DNA is TGTGCCAGCAGTGAAACCCAGACTTCCGATTCACCCCTCCACTTT. Protein product: CASSETQTSDSPLHF. The rearrangement links TRBV2 to TRBJ1-6; D uncertain. Germline lookup yields CDR1 SNHLY and CDR2 FYNNEI. V shed 2 bases and J shed 8 bases, with 13 bases lying between them. This CDR3 region has 15 residues.

This clone was recorded once. The chain joins TRBV9 to TRBJ2-7, with a tentative D call TRBD1 (7 bases). V was trimmed by 3 bases and J by 4 bases, leaving 26 bases between them. There are 18 residues in the CDR3. Germline-derived CDR1 and CDR2 are SGDLS and YYNGEE. Written as DNA, the CDR3 is TGTGCCAGCAGCGCCTACCCCAACGGGGGACAGAGTATTTACGAGCAGTACTTC. Its translation is CASSAYPNGGQSIYEQYF.

The chain combines TRBV6-1 with TRBJ1-5; perhaps TRBD1 as D (5 bases). V was pared by 1 base and J by 5 bases, with 15 bases between. This CDR3 has 16 residues. Germline V CDR1 and CDR2: MNHNS, SASEGT. The CDR3 sequence: CASSEGRNGGYQPQHF. In nucleotides, the CDR3 is TGTGCCAGCAGTGAAGGACGGAACGGGGGTTATCAGCCCCAGCATTTT.

This chain joins TRBV27 and TRBJ1-1; TRBD1 matches 8 bases. CDR3 size: 17 residues. Germline CDR1 and CDR2: MNHEY and SMNVEV (reference sequence). J gave up 9 bases and V 8 bases, and 23 bases lay outside the gene matches. CDR3 amino acids: CASAEPSTGTGFLKAFF. In DNA, the CDR3 is TGTGCCAGCGCTGAACCATCGACCGGGACAGGTTTCTTAAAAGCTTTCTTT.

CDR3 bases: TGTGCCAGCAGCTCTGGCCCCAGTGCGGGAACTGAAGCTTTCTTT. It translates to CASSSGPSAGTEAFF. The V call is TRBV7-6, the J call TRBJ1-1; D unresolved. Per germline, CDR1 SGHVS and CDR2 FNYEAQ. Between the trimmed V and J ends, which lost 4 bases and 5 bases, there was a span of 17 bases. The CDR3 consists of 15 residues.

The chain recombines TRBV9 with TRBJ2-7; D may be TRBD2 (5 bases). CDR3 size: 15 residues. CDR1 is SGDLS and CDR2 is YYNGEE in the germline V gene. V was shortened by 1 base and J by 4 bases, with 15 bases between the two germline ends. The CDR3: CASSVQDSARYEQYF. DNA of the CDR3: TGTGCCAGCAGCGTACAGGACTCAGCCAGGTACGAGCAGTACTTC.

The CDR3 loop reads CASSQGASLQETQYF. DNA for the CDR3: TGTGCCAGCAGCCAAGGGGCTAGCCTGCAAGAGACCCAGTACTTC. The chain carries TRBV3-1 (or the pseudogene TRBV3-2) and TRBJ2-5; D is possibly TRBD2 (5 bases). The CDR3 runs to 15 residues. The germline gives CDR1 LGHDT, CDR2 YNNKEL (reference sequence). V was cut by 1 base and J by 2 bases, with 11 bases left in between.

V usage is TRBV3-1 (or the pseudogene TRBV3-2) and J usage is TRBJ1-3; maybe TRBD1 (6 bases). The germline CDR1 and CDR2 sequences are LGHDT and YNNKEL (reference sequence). This CDR3 contains 16 residues. Trimming took off 3 bases at V and 1 base at J, with 13 bases between the two ends. The CDR3 loop is CASSHPHRVSGNTIYF. Written as DNA, the CDR3 is TGTGCCAGCAGCCACCCCCACAGGGTATCTGGAAACACCATATATTTT.

The CDR3 nucleotides read TGTGCCAGCAGGGCTTACAGTTACGAGCAGTACTTC. Its protein product is CASRAYSYEQYF. This chain joins TRBV28 and TRBJ2-7, with unresolved D. The CDR3 sequence is 12 residues long. V lost 6 bases and J 4 bases, leaving 10 bases between the germline ends. Per germline, CDR1 MDHEN and CDR2 SYDVKM.

The chain joins TRBV5-1 to TRBJ1-4; 7 nucleotides align to TRBD1. The CDR3 is 14 amino acids. Per germline, CDR1 SGHRS and CDR2 YFSETQ. Losses at the gene ends were 4 bases for V and 5 bases for J; bases not matched to a gene: 5. CDR3: CASSPGQRNEKLFF. The CDR3 DNA reads TGCGCCAGCAGCCCGGGACAGAGAAATGAAAAACTGTTTTTT.

This rearrangement joins TRBV11-2 to TRBJ1-5; 7 bases fit TRBD1. The germline CDR1 and CDR2 sequences are SGHAT and FQNNGV. The CDR3 totals 16 residues. V lost 4 bases, J lost 0 bases, and 6 bases stayed unmatched. CDR3 residues: CASSSSTGYSNQPQHF. In DNA, the CDR3 is TGTGCCAGCAGCTCATCGACAGGGTATAGCAATCAGCCCCAGCATTTT.

This clone was detected once. The chain joins TRBV28 to TRBJ1-2; 7 bases are a match to TRBD1. Unmatched junction bases numbered 6, after V lost 5 bases and J lost 0 bases. Germline V gives CDR1 MDHEN, CDR2 SYDVKM. The CDR3 is made up of 15 amino acids. CDR3 residues: CASSPSGGPNYGYTF. The CDR3 DNA follows: TGTGCCAGCAGTCCTTCAGGGGGACCTAACTATGGCTACACCTTC.

The DNA for the CDR3 is TGTGCCAGCCGAGGACAGCGAGGCTACACCTTC. It translates to CASRGQRGYTF. The chain carries TRBV28 and TRBJ1-2; possibly TRBD1 for D (6 bases). CDR1 and CDR2 (germline): MDHEN, SYDVKM. The CDR3 consists of 11 residues. Trimming left V 8 bases short and J 8 bases short, with 12 bases between.

This clone has a single count. The V gene is TRBV7-8, the J gene TRBJ2-7; D possibly corresponds to TRBD1 (5 bases). CDR3 length: 15 residues. Germline CDR1 and CDR2: SGHVS and FQNEAQ. V lost 2 bases to trimming and J lost 0 bases, with 11 bases between them. CDR3 in DNA: TGTGCCAGCAGCTTAAGTTCAGGGAACTCCTACGAGCAGTACTTC. Translating gives CASSLSSGNSYEQYF. The full variable domain, in which reference TRBV7-8 and TRBJ2-7 provide the parts outside the CDR3, is GAGVSQSPRYKVAKRGQDVALRCDPISGHVSLFWYQQALGQGPEFLTYFQNEAQLDKSGLPSDRFFAERPEGSVSTLKIQRTQQEDSAVYLCASSLSSGNSYEQYFGPGTRLTVT.